Included here is one TCR beta chain sequence, with context. Its antigen is as yet unknown. This entry belongs to a study of CD4 T cells in relation to SARS-CoV-2 and coronaviruses. Study as a whole: Crossreactive spike epitopes shared across donors were mapped to their HLA restriction.

Only in-frame clones appear in the TCRdb table, and some are missing; sequencing was by immunoSEQ multiplex PCR. The table includes 50,000 to 70,000 clones, around 92% detected once. Study-level results: Pre-pandemic and post-infection samples never came from the same donor. Memory recall responses, not primary responses primed in culture, are what the assay detects. SARS-CoV-2-driven expansion was significantly weaker in crossreactive than monoreactive clones.

The sequence came from an adult with COVID-19. Sequences were obtained from naive CD4+ T cells from PBMCs. Described subset: naive CD4+ T cells isolated by negative enrichment.

The CDR3 nucleotides are TGTGCCAGCAGGGTTTACGGGGTACAGGGCTACACCTTC. Translated: CASRVYGVQGYTF. The chain combines TRBV12-3 or TRBV12-4 with TRBJ1-2; D unclear. The germline V and J ends were trimmed by 6 bases and 8 bases, with 16 bases remaining between them. This CDR3 comprises 13 residues.